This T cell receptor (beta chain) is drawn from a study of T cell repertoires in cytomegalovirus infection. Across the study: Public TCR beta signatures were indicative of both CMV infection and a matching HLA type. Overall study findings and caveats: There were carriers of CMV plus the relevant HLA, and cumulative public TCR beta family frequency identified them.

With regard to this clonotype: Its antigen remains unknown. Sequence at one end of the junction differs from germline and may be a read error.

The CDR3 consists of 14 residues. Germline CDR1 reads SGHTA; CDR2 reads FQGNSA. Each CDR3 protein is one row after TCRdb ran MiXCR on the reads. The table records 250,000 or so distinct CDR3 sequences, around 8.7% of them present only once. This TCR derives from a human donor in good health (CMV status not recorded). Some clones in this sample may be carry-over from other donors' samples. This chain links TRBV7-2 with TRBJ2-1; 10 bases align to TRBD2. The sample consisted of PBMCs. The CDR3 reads CASSLAGDYNEQFF. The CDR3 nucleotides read TGTGCCAGCAGCCTAGCGGGGGATTACAATGAGCAGTTCTTC.